What follows are 4 T cell receptor beta chains derived from one specimen sequenced in a study of T cell responses to AZD1222 COVID-19 vaccine. Generated by immunoSEQ multiplex PCR, the TCRdb table keeps only in-frame clones and is missing some. This table holds 140,000 or so clones, around 92% found once. The starting material was peripheral blood, obtained on day 0 of AZD1222 vaccination. The receptors were gathered from an adult in good health.

This chain links TRBV27 with TRBJ1-5; weak D call: TRBD1 (5 bases). The V gene lost 5 bases and the J gene lost 6 bases, with 11 bases spanning the gap. Germline V CDR1 and CDR2: MNHEY, SMNVEV (reference sequence). This CDR3 has 13 residues. CDR3 residues: CASSAARGQPQHF. CDR3 nucleotides: TGTGCCAGCAGTGCTGCGAGGGGTCAGCCCCAGCATTTT.

There are a few counts of this clone. The rearrangement joins TRBV7-9 to TRBJ2-3; 9 bases line up with TRBD2. J lost 2 bases, V lost 2 bases, and 11 bases had no gene match. The CDR3 is 18 amino acids. Germline-derived CDR1 and CDR2 are SEHNR and FQNEAQ (reference sequence). CDR3: CASSLPEWLAGYTDTQYF. Here the CDR3 DNA reads TGTGCCAGCAGCTTACCCGAGTGGCTAGCGGGGTACACAGATACGCAGTATTTT.

The CDR3 DNA is TGTGCCAGCAGCCAACTTAAAGGGACGGGAGAGACCCAGTACTTC. Its translation is CASSQLKGTGETQYF. The V gene is TRBV3-1 (or the pseudogene TRBV3-2), the J gene TRBJ2-5; the D call may be TRBD1 or TRBD2 (5 bases each). Germline loops: CDR1 LGHDT, CDR2 YNNKEL (reference sequence). The CDR3 is made up of 15 amino acids. The ends were cut back, 2 bases at V and 4 bases at J, with 14 bases in the middle.

The J gene is TRBJ2-5, the V gene TRBV7-2, with D maybe TRBD2 (7 bases). The CDR3 loop spans 15 amino acids. Germline V gene lookup returns CDR1 SGHTA and CDR2 FQGNSA. Deletions cut 4 bases from V and 8 bases from J, with 20 bases between. The CDR3 loop is CASSWPVGGVFTQYF. CDR3 sequence (DNA): TGTGCCAGCAGCTGGCCCGTAGGGGGGGTCTTCACCCAGTACTTC.